Below are 2 T cell receptor beta chains sequenced from a single sample in a study of T-cell memory formation after mild COVID-19. TCRdb processed the 5' RACE reads anew with MiXCR; each CDR3 protein has one entry. The sample consists of roughly 130,000 distinct CDR3 sequences, around 15% of them appearing once. The source material was PBMCs or a T cell subset sorted from them (not recorded which). These receptors all stem from a man younger than 35 who had mild COVID-19 (a few samples of this study predate the infection). Cell type and time point are not known.

The chain joins TRBV7-9 to TRBJ2-3; D is unclear. The CDR3 is 13 residues long. Germline values: CDR1 SEHNR, CDR2 FQNEAQ (reference sequence). Trimming took 1 base from V and 3 from J, leaving 5 bases between them. The CDR3 coding sequence is TGTGCCAGCAGCTTAGAGTGGACAGATACGCAGTATTTT. The encoded protein is CASSLEWTDTQYF. Supplemented by reference TRBV7-9 and TRBJ2-3, the full variable domain reads DTGVSQNPRHKITKRGQNVTFRCDPISEHNRLYWYRQTLGQGPEFLTYFQNEAQLEKSRLLSDRFSAERPKGSFSTLEIQRTEQGDSAMYLCASSLEWTDTQYFGPGTRLTVL.

The chain is built from TRBV7-9 and TRBJ2-3, with D perhaps given as TRBD1 or TRBD2 (5 bases each). This CDR3 contains 14 residues. From germline, CDR1 is SEHNR and CDR2 FQNEAQ (reference sequence). Trimming cost V 5 bases and J 2 bases, with 11 bases left between them. The CDR3 DNA reads TGTGCCAGCAGCGGGGCGGGTCTCACAGATACGCAGTATTTT. Translating it yields CASSGAGLTDTQYF.